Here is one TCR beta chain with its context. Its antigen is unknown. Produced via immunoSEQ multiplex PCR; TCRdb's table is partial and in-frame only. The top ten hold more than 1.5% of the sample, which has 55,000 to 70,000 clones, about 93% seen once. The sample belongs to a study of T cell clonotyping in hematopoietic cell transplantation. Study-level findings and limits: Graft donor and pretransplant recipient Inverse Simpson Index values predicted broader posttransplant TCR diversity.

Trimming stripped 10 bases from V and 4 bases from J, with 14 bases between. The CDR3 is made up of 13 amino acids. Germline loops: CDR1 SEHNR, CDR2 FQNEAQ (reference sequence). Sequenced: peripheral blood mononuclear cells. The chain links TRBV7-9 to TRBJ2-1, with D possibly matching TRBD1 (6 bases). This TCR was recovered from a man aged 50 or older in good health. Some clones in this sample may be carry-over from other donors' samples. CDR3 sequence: CATLKDSYNEQFF. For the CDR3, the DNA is TGTGCCACCCTTAAGGACAGTTACAATGAGCAGTTCTTC.